These 16 T cell receptor beta chains originate from one sample sequenced in a study of blood T cell repertoires in COVID-19. Sequenced by immunoSEQ multiplex PCR; TCRdb stores in-frame clones only, minus some. The sample shows approximately 230,000 clones, approximately 84% of them seen only once. The specimen sequenced was PBMCs or T cells enriched from blood (not recorded which). The receptors were sampled from a man in his forties who had recovered from COVID-19.

The rearrangement uses TRBV4-3 and TRBJ2-1, with 7 positions matching TRBD1. V shed 0 bases, J shed 4 bases, and the junction held 9 bases outside the gene matches. Looked up from germline, CDR1 is LGHNA and CDR2 is YSLEER. The CDR3 covers 17 residues. CDR3 sequence (DNA): TGCGCCAGCAGCCAAGATCGGTACAGGGGCCTATACAATGAGCAGTTCTTC. Its protein is CASSQDRYRGLYNEQFF.

The chain links TRBV14 to TRBJ2-3, with D possibly TRBD2 on 6 matching bases. CDR3 length: 19 amino acids. The V gene lost 1 base and the J gene lost 7 bases, with 27 bases spanning the gap. The germline gives CDR1 SGHDN, CDR2 FVKESK. The CDR3 DNA follows: TGTGCCAGCAGCCAAGTTCCCGGGACTCTCCCGATCCCAGCGAATACGCAGTATTTT. Protein product: CASSQVPGTLPIPANTQYF.

The chain is built from TRBV5-4 and TRBJ2-3, with 8 bases identical to TRBD1. V dropped 3 bases and J dropped 3; count of bases not matched to a gene: 6. Per germline, CDR1 SGHNT and CDR2 YYREEE (reference sequence). The CDR3 consists of 15 residues. The CDR3 nucleotides read TGTGCCAGCAGCTCAGACAGGGGAGCAACAGATACGCAGTATTTT. It specifies CASSSDRGATDTQYF.

This sequence joins TRBV5-8 and TRBJ1-3; the D is unclear. CDR3 length: 16 amino acids. CDR1 SGHTS and CDR2 YDEGEE come from the germline V gene. The V end lost 4 bases, the J end lost 2 bases, and 16 bases lay between the germline ends. For the CDR3, the DNA is TGTGCCAGCAGCACGGGCGGGGAAAGACCTGGAAACACCATATATTTT. Protein sequence: CASSTGGERPGNTIYF. The entire variable domain, with the rest obtained from reference TRBV5-8 and TRBJ1-3, is as follows: EAGVTQSPTHLIKTRGQQATLRCSPISGHTSVYWYQQALGLGLQFLLWYDEGEERNRGNFPPRFSGRQFPNYSSELNVNALELEDSALYLCASSTGGERPGNTIYFGEGSWLTVV.

This chain uses TRBV30 with TRBJ2-1; 11 nucleotides line up with TRBD2. Germline V CDR1 and CDR2: GTSNPN, SVGIG (reference sequence). The CDR3 has 15 amino acids. The J segment lost 7 bases and the V segment lost 2 bases, leaving 7 bases of the junction unmatched. CDR3 amino acids: CAWSKTSGSQNEQFF. The DNA for the CDR3 is TGTGCCTGGAGTAAAACTAGCGGGAGTCAGAATGAGCAGTTCTTC. Combining the CDR3 with reference TRBV30 and TRBJ2-1 gives the whole variable domain SQTIHQWPATLVQPVGSPLSLECTVEGTSNPNLYWYRQAAGRGLQLLFYSVGIGQISSEVPQNLSASRPQDRQFILSSKKLLLSDSGFYLCAWSKTSGSQNEQFFGPGTRLTVL.

The V call is TRBV5-1, the J call TRBJ1-1, with TRBD1 identical over 7 bases. The CDR3 sequence is 16 residues long. The V gene end was trimmed by 4 bases and the J gene end by 2 bases; junction bases not matched to a gene: 11. Germline CDR1 SGHRS, CDR2 YFSETQ. This CDR3 is CASSRIPTGSNTEAFF. CDR3 nucleotide sequence: TGCGCCAGCAGCCGGATCCCGACAGGGTCTAACACTGAAGCTTTCTTT. Drawing the rest from reference TRBV5-1 and TRBJ1-1, the complete variable domain is KAGVTQTPRYLIKTRGQQVTLSCSPISGHRSVSWYQQTPGQGLQFLFEYFSETQRNKGNFPGRFSGRQFSNSRSEMNVSTLELGDSALYLCASSRIPTGSNTEAFFGQGTRLTVV.

This chain connects TRBV28 to TRBJ2-1; D ambiguous. Trimming left V 5 bases short and J 8 bases short, with 7 bases between. The CDR3 runs 11 residues. The germline CDR1 and CDR2 sequences are MDHEN and SYDVKM. The CDR3 region is CASSPLYEQFF. DNA for the CDR3: TGTGCCAGCAGTCCCCTCTATGAGCAGTTCTTC. Variable domain in full (rest from reference TRBV28 and TRBJ2-1): DVKVTQSSRYLVKRTGEKVFLECVQDMDHENMFWYRQDPGLGLRLIYFSYDVKMKEKGDIPEGYSVSREKKERFSLILESASTNQTSMYLCASSPLYEQFFGPGTRLTVL.

V usage is TRBV15 and J usage is TRBJ2-7; D might be TRBD2 (6 bases). The CDR3 extends over 14 amino acids. V lost 3 bases and J lost 0, with 9 bases in between. Germline loops: CDR1 LNHNV, CDR2 YYDKDF (reference sequence). This CDR3 reads CATSREGSSYEQYF. The CDR3 DNA reads as TGTGCCACCAGCAGGGAGGGGTCCTCCTACGAGCAGTACTTC.

This sequence joins TRBV27 and TRBJ1-6; D remains unclear. CDR3 size: 13 residues. V lost 0 bases and J 14 bases, leaving 11 bases between the germline ends. Germline V CDR1 and CDR2: MNHEY, SMNVEV (reference sequence). The CDR3 region is CASSLSSGSALHF. Here the CDR3 DNA reads TGTGCCAGCAGTTTATCCAGCGGTTCGGCCCTCCACTTT.

This chain uses TRBV7-8 with TRBJ2-4; 8 nucleotides agree with TRBD2. The J segment lost 6 bases and the V segment lost 5 bases, leaving 6 bases of the junction unmatched. The CDR3 spans 14 residues. Germline CDR1 is SGHVS and CDR2 is FQNEAQ. CDR3 bases: TGTGCCAGCAGCCCGAGCGGGAGTAGAAACATTCAGTACTTC. Its protein product is CASSPSGSRNIQYF. Drawing the rest from reference TRBV7-8 and TRBJ2-4, the complete variable domain is GAGVSQSPRYKVAKRGQDVALRCDPISGHVSLFWYQQALGQGPEFLTYFQNEAQLDKSGLPSDRFFAERPEGSVSTLKIQRTQQEDSAVYLCASSPSGSRNIQYFGAGTRLSVL.

CDR3 coding DNA: TGTGCCAGCAGCCAAGAGCGGGAAGGAGGCTATGGCTACACCTTC. Translation gives CASSQEREGGYGYTF. This chain uses TRBV3-1 (or the pseudogene TRBV3-2) with TRBJ1-2; no firm D call. Germline V gene lookup returns CDR1 LGHDT and CDR2 YNNKEL (reference sequence). Between the trimmed V and J ends, which lost 0 bases and 4 bases, there was a span of 12 bases. The CDR3 consists of 15 residues.

V and J are TRBV29-1 and TRBJ1-2, with 7 bases lining up with TRBD1. Germline assignment: CDR1 SQVTM and CDR2 ANQGSEA. The J segment lost 8 bases and the V segment lost 4 bases, leaving 16 bases of the junction unmatched. The CDR3 is 15 amino acids. CDR3 coding DNA: TGCAGCGTTGCTGTTCCGGGACAGACGCTCCGGGGCTACACCTTC. It translates to CSVAVPGQTLRGYTF.

This clone was detected a few times. V is TRBV5-6 and J is TRBJ1-2; D might be TRBD1 (5 bases). The germline V and J ends were trimmed by 0 bases and 2 bases, with 14 bases remaining between them. This CDR3 spans 16 amino acids. Germline V gives CDR1 SGHDT, CDR2 YYEEEE. The CDR3 sequence is CASSLGWAPGNYGYTF. CDR3 DNA sequence: TGTGCCAGCAGCTTGGGGTGGGCCCCAGGGAACTATGGCTACACCTTC. The entire variable domain, with the rest obtained from reference TRBV5-6 and TRBJ1-2, is as follows: DAGVTQSPTHLIKTRGQQVTLRCSPKSGHDTVSWYQQALGQGPQFIFQYYEEEERQRGNFPDRFSGHQFPNYSSELNVNALLLGDSALYLCASSLGWAPGNYGYTFGSGTRLTVV.

The chain links TRBV4-1 to TRBJ2-7; D gene uncertain. CDR3 size: 15 residues. The V end was cut by 2 bases, the J end by 0 bases, with 11 bases between. Looked up from germline, CDR1 is MGHRA and CDR2 is YSYEKL. CDR3 nucleotide sequence: TGCGCCAGCAGCCAAATTGCTCTCAGCTCCTACGAGCAGTACTTC. Translating it yields CASSQIALSSYEQYF.

The rearrangement links TRBV19 to TRBJ2-1; tentative D call: TRBD1 (6 bases). From germline, CDR1 is LNHDA and CDR2 SQIVND (reference sequence). This CDR3 region has 17 residues. V gave up 5 bases and J gave up 6 bases, with 23 bases separating them. CDR3 residues: CASSVRNTGLGLNEQFF. DNA of the CDR3: TGTGCCAGTAGTGTCCGCAATACAGGGTTAGGGCTCAATGAGCAGTTCTTC.

The chain uses TRBV28 and TRBJ1-4, with D perhaps TRBD1 (5 bases). Germline CDR1 reads MDHEN; CDR2 reads SYDVKM. The germline V and J ends were trimmed by 8 bases and 7 bases, with 17 bases remaining between them. The CDR3 is 14 residues long. CDR3 region: CASDTTGGGEKLFF. DNA for the CDR3: TGTGCCAGCGACACGACGGGCGGGGGTGAAAAACTGTTTTTT.